A selection of T cell receptor beta chains follows, all from one sample in a study of blood T cell repertoires in COVID-19. Profiling relied on immunoSEQ multiplex PCR, and the TCRdb table lists in-frame clones only, not all of them. This table has some 83,000 clones, 86% appearing once. Material: peripheral blood. All receptors derive from a man aged 45-65 years with active COVID-19. CDR3s include the opening cysteine and the closing phenylalanine or tryptophan. D genes are given only for firm matches.

CDR3 length	D gene	V gene	J gene	CDR3 DNA	CDR3 protein
14	-	TRBV28	TRBJ2-3	TGTGCCAGCAACGACTCCGGGTACCCAGATACGCAGTATTTT	CASNDSGYPDTQYF
15	TRBD1	TRBV24-1	TRBJ1-3	TGTGCCACCAGTGACCCAGGGGGCCCTGGAAACACCATATATTTT	CATSDPGGPGNTIYF
16	TRBD2	TRBV18	TRBJ2-3	TGTGCCAGCTCACCACGGGGGGGGATCGACACAGATACGCAGTATTTT	CASSPRGGIDTDTQYF
17	-	TRBV2	TRBJ1-5	TGTGCCAGCAGTGAAGCCTCGGGAGGGAGGGTCAATCAGCCCCAGCATTTT	CASSEASGGRVNQPQHF
16	-	TRBV28	TRBJ2-7	TGTGCCAGCCGATCAGGGGGGTTGGGGGCTTTAGACGAGCAGTACTTC	CASRSGGLGALDEQYF
17	TRBD1	TRBV24-1	TRBJ2-2	TGTGCCACCAGTGCACCGGGACAGGGGGCGAACACCGGGGAGCTGTTTTTT	CATSAPGQGANTGELFF
16	TRBD2	TRBV9	TRBJ2-1	TGTGCCAGCAGCGGTCTGGCGGGGGGGCCGTGGAATGAGCAGTTCTTC	CASSGLAGGPWNEQFF
12	-	TRBV7-9	TRBJ2-7	TGTGCCAGCAGCTTAGTGGGTGAGGGGCAGTACTTC	CASSLVGEGQYF
18	-	TRBV5-4	TRBJ1-2	TGTGCCAGCAGCTTGATGCCCCGGGACTCCGTCTCTAACTATGGCTACACCTTC	CASSLMPRDSVSNYGYTF
12	-	TRBV2	TRBJ2-5	TGTGCCAGCAGCGTTGGGAGAGAGACCCAGTACTTC	CASSVGRETQYF
13	-	TRBV5-1	TRBJ1-1	TGCGCCAGCAGCTTTGCAGGCCCCACTGAAGCTTTCTTT	CASSFAGPTEAFF
16	TRBD2	TRBV6-5	TRBJ2-7	TGTGCCAGCAGTTACTCGAAGGTGGGAGGGTCCTACGAGCAGTACTTC	CASSYSKVGGSYEQYF
13	TRBD1	TRBV13	TRBJ2-1	TGTGCCAGCAGCTACGGGACAGGCAATGAGCAGTTCTTC	CASSYGTGNEQFF
15	-	TRBV18	TRBJ1-1	TGTGCCAGCTCACCACAAGGGGCCACGGAGACTGAAGCTTTCTTT	CASSPQGATETEAFF
16	-	TRBV5-1	TRBJ2-2	TGCGCCACCTTCCCAACCGGGACAAGGAACACCGGGGAGCTGTTTTTT	CATFPTGTRNTGELFF
15	-	TRBV2	TRBJ1-3	TGTGCCAGCACCCCGGACGGGGGGCTCGGAAACACCATATATTTT	CASTPDGGLGNTIYF
15	-	TRBV3-1/TRBV3-2	TRBJ2-1	TGTGCCAGCAGAGGCGGCGGGGCCAACGGGGATGAGCAGTTCTTC	CASRGGGANGDEQFF
16	TRBD2	TRBV5-1	TRBJ2-3	TGCGCCAGCAGCTTGCTAGCGGGGGTCCCCACAGATACGCAGTATTTT	CASSLLAGVPTDTQYF
11	-	TRBV20-1	TRBJ1-1	TGCAGTGCTAGACGGGGAGCTGAAGCTTTCTTT	CSARRGAEAFF
15	-	TRBV6-5	TRBJ1-1	TGTGCCAGCAGTTACGAAGCACTCCTGAACACTGAAGCTTTCTTT	CASSYEALLNTEAFF
12	-	TRBV29-1	TRBJ2-1	TGCAGCGTTGAACCTGGGCGCGATGAGCAGTTCTTC	CSVEPGRDEQFF
13	-	TRBV7-9	TRBJ1-5	TGTGCCAGCAGCCCCGAGGGGGATCAGCCCCAGCATTTT	CASSPEGDQPQHF
10	-	TRBV29-1	TRBJ2-7	TGCCCTTTAGAGCTCTACGAGCAGTACTTC	CPLELYEQYF
18	-	TRBV5-1	TRBJ1-4	TGCGCCAGCAGCTCTGACCGGGACACCCTTGCAACTAATGAAAAACTGTTTTTT	CASSSDRDTLATNEKLFF
14	TRBD2	TRBV11-2	TRBJ2-1	TGTGCCAGCCAGGGAATAGCGGGAGGGCCGGTGCAGTTCTTC	CASQGIAGGPVQFF